This T cell receptor beta chain was captured by sequencing in a study of OX40 agonist ivuxolimab in advanced cancers. Study background: Melanoma, hepatocellular carcinoma, head and neck or renal cell cancer occurred in dose-escalation patients. Points from the study as a whole: Antigens targeted by the expanded peripheral T cells were not determined. The average count of expanded clones was higher among CD8+ T cells than among CD4+.

Regarding this clone: Its specificity is unknown.

Here immunoSEQ multiplex PCR was the method, and the copy in TCRdb shows in-frame clones only, minus some. The table records fewer than 35,000 clones, 74% of them present only once. Between the trimmed V and J ends, which lost 1 base and 4 bases, there was a span of 16 bases. From germline, CDR1 is PRHDT and CDR2 FYEKMQ (reference sequence). CDR3 length: 16 amino acids. The specimen was CD4+ or CD8+ T cells sorted from blood, collected in a trial of the OX40 agonist ivuxolimab. This chain joins TRBV13 and TRBJ1-1, with D maybe TRBD1 (6 bases). This clonotype was sampled from an adult with an advanced solid tumor such as melanoma, head and neck, liver or kidney cancer. The CDR3 here is CASSLEGGTGFTEAFF. CDR3 DNA sequence: TGTGCCAGCAGCTTAGAAGGGGGAACCGGGTTCACTGAAGCTTTCTTT.